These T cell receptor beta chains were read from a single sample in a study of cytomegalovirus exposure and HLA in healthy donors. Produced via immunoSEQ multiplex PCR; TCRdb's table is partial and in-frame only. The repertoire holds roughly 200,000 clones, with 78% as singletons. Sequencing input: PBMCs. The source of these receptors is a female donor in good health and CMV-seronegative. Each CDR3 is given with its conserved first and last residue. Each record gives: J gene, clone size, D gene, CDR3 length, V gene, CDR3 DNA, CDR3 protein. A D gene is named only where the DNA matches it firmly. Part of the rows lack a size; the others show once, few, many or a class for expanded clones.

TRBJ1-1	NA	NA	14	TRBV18	TGTGCCAGCTCCACGGACAGAAAGAACACTGAAGCTTTCTTT	CASSTDRKNTEAFF
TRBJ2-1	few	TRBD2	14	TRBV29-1	TGCAGCGCTGAGCGGGAGGGCCGTTACAATGAGCAGTTCTTC	CSAEREGRYNEQFF
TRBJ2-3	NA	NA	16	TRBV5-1	TGCGCCAGCAGCTTTGGCGGGACAGAGTCCACAGATACGCAGTATTTT	CASSFGGTESTDTQYF
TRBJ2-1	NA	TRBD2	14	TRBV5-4	TGTGCCAGCAGCTTGGCGGGACTAGTCAATGAGCAGTTCTTC	CASSLAGLVNEQFF
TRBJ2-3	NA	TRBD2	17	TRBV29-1	TGCAGCGTCGCCCTGGGGGCTAGCGGGAGGGCGACAGATACGCAGTATTTT	CSVALGASGRATDTQYF
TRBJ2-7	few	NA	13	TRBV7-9	TGTGCCAGCAGCTTAGAGGACAACTACGAGCAGTACTTC	CASSLEDNYEQYF
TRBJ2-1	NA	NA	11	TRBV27	TGTGCCAGCAGTTTTGGCCTGGAGCAGTTCTTC	CASSFGLEQFF
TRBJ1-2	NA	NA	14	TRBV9	TGTGCCAGCAGCGTAGGTGTAGCTAACTATGGCTACACCTTC	CASSVGVANYGYTF
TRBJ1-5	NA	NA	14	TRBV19	TGTGCCAGTAGTAAGTCAGGGGGCAATCAGCCCCAGCATTTT	CASSKSGGNQPQHF
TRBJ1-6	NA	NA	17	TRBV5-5	TGTGCCAGCAGCCGGCGACAGGATAGCTCCTATAATTCACCCCTCCACTTT	CASSRRQDSSYNSPLHF
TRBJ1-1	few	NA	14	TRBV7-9	TGTTCCAGCAGCTCGGGGGGGGTGAACACTGAAGCTTTCTTT	CSSSSGGVNTEAFF
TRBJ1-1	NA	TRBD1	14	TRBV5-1	TGCGCCAGCACCGTTGGGGACAGCGATCGAGAAGCTTTCTTT	CASTVGDSDREAFF
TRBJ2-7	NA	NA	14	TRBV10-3	TGTGCCATCAGTGTTGAGGATAGGCGTGGGGAGCAGTACTTC	CAISVEDRRGEQYF
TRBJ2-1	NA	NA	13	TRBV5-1	TGCGCCAGCAGACCCGGTCCTAGTTATGAGCAGTTCTTC	CASRPGPSYEQFF
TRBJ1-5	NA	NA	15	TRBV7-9	TGTGCCAGCAGCTTAAGTAACAGGGGCAATCAGCCCCAGCATTTT	CASSLSNRGNQPQHF
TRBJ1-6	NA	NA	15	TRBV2	TGTGCCAGCAGTGAGGAGGTCCCCTATAATTCACCCCTCCACTTT	CASSEEVPYNSPLHF
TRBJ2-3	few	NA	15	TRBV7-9	TGTGCCAGCAGCTTAGTAGTCGGGGACACAGATACGCAGTATTTT	CASSLVVGDTDTQYF
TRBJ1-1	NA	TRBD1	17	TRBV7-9	TGTGCCAGCAGCTTAGACAGGGGACAGGGGGCAGGAACTGAAGCTTTCTTT	CASSLDRGQGAGTEAFF
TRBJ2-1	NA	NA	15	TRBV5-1	TGCGCCAGCAGCCTAAGCGGTACGGCCTACAATGAGCAGTTCTTC	CASSLSGTAYNEQFF
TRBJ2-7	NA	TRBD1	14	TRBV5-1	TGCGCCAGCAGCTCCCAGGGGGCCACCTACGAGCAGTACTTC	CASSSQGATYEQYF
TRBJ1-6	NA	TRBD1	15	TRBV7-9	TGTGCCAGCAGCCTAGGACAGGGGAACAATTCACCCCTCCACTTT	CASSLGQGNNSPLHF
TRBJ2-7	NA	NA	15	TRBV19	TGTGCCAGTAGTCTCCCTCGTCGACACCTTGACGAGCAGTACTTC	CASSLPRRHLDEQYF
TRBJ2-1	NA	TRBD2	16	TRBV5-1	TGCGCCAGCAGGACCATTAGCGGGGGGGGATACAATGAGCAGTTCTTC	CASRTISGGGYNEQFF
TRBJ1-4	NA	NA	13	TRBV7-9	TGTTCCAGCAGCTTAGTGTCGGATGAAAAACTGTTTTTT	CSSSLVSDEKLFF
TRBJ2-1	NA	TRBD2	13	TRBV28	TGTGCCAGCAGTTCTGGAGGCGGGGGGGGGCAGTTCTTC	CASSSGGGGGQFF
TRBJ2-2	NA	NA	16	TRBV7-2	TGTGCCAGCAGCTTACAACGGAGGCTCCTCACCGGGGAGCTGTTTTTT	CASSLQRRLLTGELFF
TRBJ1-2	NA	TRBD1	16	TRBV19	TGTGCCAGTAGTCCTCGGAGGGGGCAAAGGAACTATGGCTACACCTTC	CASSPRRGQRNYGYTF
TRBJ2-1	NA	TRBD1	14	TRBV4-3	TGCGCCAGCAGCCTCCGGGACAGTAACAATGAGCAGTTCTTC	CASSLRDSNNEQFF
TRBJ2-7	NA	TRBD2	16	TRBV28	TGTGCCAGCACCTCAGGACTAGCGGGAATGGTCTACGAGCAGTACTTC	CASTSGLAGMVYEQYF
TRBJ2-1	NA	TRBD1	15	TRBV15	TGTGCCACCAGCAGAGATGGAGCAGGGGGCAATGAGCAGTTCTTC	CATSRDGAGGNEQFF
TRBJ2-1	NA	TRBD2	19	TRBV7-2	TGTGCCAGCAGCTCAACCAGGCCACTAGCGGGAGGGCCGTGGAATGAGCAGTTCTTC	CASSSTRPLAGGPWNEQFF
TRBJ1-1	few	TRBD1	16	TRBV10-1	TGCGCCAGCAGCGAGTGGGACAGGCACGAGTATGCTGAAGCTTTCTTT	CASSEWDRHEYAEAFF
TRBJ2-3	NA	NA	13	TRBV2	TGTGCCAGCAGTGAGGTTAGCACCGATACGCAGTATTTT	CASSEVSTDTQYF
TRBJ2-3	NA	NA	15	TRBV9	TGTGCCAGCAGCGTTTCGGGCATCCGGGGAGATACGCAGTATTTT	CASSVSGIRGDTQYF
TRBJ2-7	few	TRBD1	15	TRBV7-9	TGTGCCAGCAGCTTGACCGGGACAGGGGGCTACGAGCAGTACTTC	CASSLTGTGGYEQYF